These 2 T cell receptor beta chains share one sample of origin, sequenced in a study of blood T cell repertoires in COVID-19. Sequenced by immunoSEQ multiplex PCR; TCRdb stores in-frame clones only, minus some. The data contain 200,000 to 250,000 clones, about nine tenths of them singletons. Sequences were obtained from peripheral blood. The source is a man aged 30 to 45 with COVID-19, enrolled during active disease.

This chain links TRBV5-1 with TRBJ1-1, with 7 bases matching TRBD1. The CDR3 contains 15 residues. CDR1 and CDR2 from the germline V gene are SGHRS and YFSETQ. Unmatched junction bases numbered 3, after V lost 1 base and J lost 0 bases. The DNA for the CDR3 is TGCGCCAGCAGCTTGACGACAGGGATGAACACTGAAGCTTTCTTT. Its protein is CASSLTTGMNTEAFF.

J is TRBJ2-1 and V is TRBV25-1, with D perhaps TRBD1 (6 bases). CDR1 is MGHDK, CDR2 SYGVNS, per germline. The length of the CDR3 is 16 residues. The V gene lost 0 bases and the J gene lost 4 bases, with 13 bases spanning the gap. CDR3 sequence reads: CASSEYRGSVYNEQFF. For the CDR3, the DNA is TGTGCCAGCAGTGAATACAGGGGATCCGTTTACAATGAGCAGTTCTTC.